These 11 T cell receptor beta chains originate from one sample sequenced in a study of breast tumors, draining lymph nodes, adjacent tissues. TCRdb re-called the multiplex PCR reads through MiXCR, storing one row per CDR3 protein. The repertoire includes 200,000 to 300,000 distinct CDR3 sequences, 30% to 35% of them detected once, and over 0.95% sits in the top ten. The lymph nodes were axillary draining lymph nodes from breast cancer patients. What was sequenced was axillary lymph node tissue. These TCRs come from a female donor with breast cancer. Some clones in this sample may be carry-over from other donors' samples.

The chain combines TRBV10-3 with TRBJ1-1; D is ambiguous. The ends were cut back, 7 bases at V and 1 base at J, with 19 bases in the middle. Per the germline V gene, CDR1 is ENHRY and CDR2 is SYGVKD. This CDR3 is 16 amino acids long. In nucleotides, the CDR3 is TGTGCCATCAAGATCCCGGTGGAGGAGACGAACACTGAAGCTTTCTTT. Protein: CAIKIPVEETNTEAFF.

This clonotype was seen many times. The chain couples TRBV19 to TRBJ2-6; maybe TRBD2 (6 bases). Trimming removed 6 bases at V and 0 bases at J, with 15 bases between. The CDR3 contains 17 residues. CDR1 LNHDA and CDR2 SQIVND come from the germline V gene (reference sequence). CDR3 sequence (DNA): TGTGCCAGTAGGTCAGGGAGGTTGGACTCTGGGGCCAACGTCCTGACTTTC. As protein: CASRSGRLDSGANVLTF.

This sequence joins TRBV6-5 and TRBJ2-1, with TRBD1 matching 10 bases. CDR3 length equals 16 residues. Unmatched junction bases numbered 6, after V lost 0 bases and J lost 7 bases. Germline V CDR1 and CDR2: MNHEY, SVGAGI. The CDR3 protein is CASSYSKPGQGNEQFF. In nucleotides, the CDR3 is TGTGCCAGCAGTTACTCGAAGCCGGGACAGGGGAATGAGCAGTTCTTC.

This clonotype occurred many times. V gene TRBV28 combines with J gene TRBJ2-5, with 11 bases that match TRBD2. The CDR3 totals 15 residues. Germline CDR1 is MDHEN and CDR2 is SYDVKM. J lost 4 bases, V lost 6 bases, and 7 bases had no gene match. The CDR3 DNA reads TGTGCCAGCAGGTCCGGGACTAGCGGATTAGAGACCCAGTACTTC. Translated, it gives CASRSGTSGLETQYF.

This clonotype was recorded many times. This rearrangement joins TRBV4-3 to TRBJ2-1; 14 bases match TRBD2. The CDR3 consists of 19 residues. Per the germline V gene, CDR1 is LGHNA and CDR2 is YSLEER. The J segment lost 0 bases and the V segment lost 4 bases, leaving 8 bases of the junction unmatched. The CDR3 is CASSPRLAGGLSSYNEQFF. In DNA, the CDR3 is TGCGCCAGCAGCCCCCGACTAGCGGGAGGGCTTAGCTCCTACAATGAGCAGTTCTTC.

This clonotype occurred many times. In nucleotides, the CDR3 is TGCAGCGTTGTGGCGGGACCCTCCTACGAGCAGTACTTC. It specifies CSVVAGPSYEQYF. The rearrangement links TRBV29-1 to TRBJ2-7; tentatively, D is TRBD2 (6 bases). In germline, CDR1 is SQVTM, CDR2 ANQGSEA. There are 13 residues in the CDR3. Trimming pared 4 bases from V and 0 bases from J, leaving 10 bases between.

The V gene is TRBV18, the J gene TRBJ2-7; 7 bases are shared with TRBD1. The germline V gene has CDR1 KGHSH and CDR2 LQKENI. The CDR3 consists of 14 residues. The trim removed 2 bases at V and 5 bases at J, leaving 6 bases unmatched. The CDR3 bases are TGTGCCAGCTCACCATTTGACAGGGTCCACGAGCAGTACTTC. Protein product: CASSPFDRVHEQYF.

For this clonotype: The junction shows a germline mismatch at one end, possibly a read error. V is TRBV4-1 and J is TRBJ2-7; TRBD2 agrees at 11 bases. The CDR3 sequence is 15 residues long. Germline lookup yields CDR1 MGHRA and CDR2 YSYEKL. The chain's CDR3 is CASSQAELAGDERYF. The DNA of the CDR3 is TGCGCCAGCAGTCAAGCGGAACTAGCGGGAGACGAGCGGTACTTC.

Notes on this clonotype: Relative to the germline gene, one junction end is altered; a read error may explain this. This chain connects TRBV9 to TRBJ1-4, with 8 bases matching TRBD1. The CDR3 length is 15 residues. Germline V gene lookup returns CDR1 SGDLS and CDR2 YYNGEE. As DNA, the CDR3 is TGTGCCAGCAGCGTAGATGCCGGGACAGGTGAAAAACTGCTTTTC. It is translated as CASSVDAGTGEKLLF.

This clonotype occurred a few times. A much larger clone differs from this one at a single base, so this may be a read error. This chain links TRBV5-1 with TRBJ2-1; 13 nucleotides match TRBD2. The CDR3 length is 16 residues. Germline CDR1 reads SGHRS; CDR2 reads YFSETQ. The CDR3 protein is CAGSLPLAGGPPEQFF. The CDR3 coding sequence is TGCGCCGGCAGCTTACCACTAGCGGGAGGGCCTCCCGAGCAGTTCTTC.

A word on this clonotype: A much larger clone differs by one base, so this may be a read error. V usage is TRBV6-1 and J usage is TRBJ1-2; 7 bases are shared with TRBD1. V shed 4 bases, J shed 7 bases, and the junction held 6 bases outside the gene matches. The CDR3 covers 13 residues. Germline V CDR1 and CDR2: MNHNS, SASEGT. The CDR3 reads CASSVTGASGYTF. The CDR3 DNA follows: TGTGCCAGCAGTGTTACAGGGGCGTCTGGCTACACCTTC.